This T cell receptor beta chain was observed in a study of STAT3 mutations in large granular lymphocyte leukemia. About the study: Roughly half of the longitudinally sequenced T-LGLL patients carried detectable canonical activating STAT3 mutations. Roughly 40% of treated T-LGLL patients showed hematologic response to immunosuppression.

Trimming stripped 10 bases from V and 4 bases from J, with 19 bases between. CDR3 length: 14 amino acids. CDR1 is SNHLY, CDR2 FYNNEI, per germline. Sequencing was performed with immunoSEQ multiplex PCR; in TCRdb, only in-frame clones are kept and a portion is missing. This sample carries roughly 46,000 clones, roughly three quarters of them seen once, and the ten largest clones take around 0.39%. With regard to this clone: Its antigen remains unidentified.

Study findings and constraints: In T-cell large granular lymphocyte leukemia, about half of patients showed multiple immunodominant subclonotypes. After therapy, about 35% of the 18 patients switched clonotypes, all new clones STAT3 wild type. No sample exists from the first appearance of each clone.

The sequence was collected from a human donor with T large granular lymphocyte leukemia. Some clones in this sample may be carry-over from other donors' samples. Sequenced: PBMCs. The rearrangement links TRBV2 to TRBJ1-2; possible D gene TRBD1, 5 bases. The CDR3 region is CATAPIGAAYGYTF. CDR3 coding DNA: TGTGCCACCGCTCCCATCGGGGCAGCCTATGGCTACACCTTC.